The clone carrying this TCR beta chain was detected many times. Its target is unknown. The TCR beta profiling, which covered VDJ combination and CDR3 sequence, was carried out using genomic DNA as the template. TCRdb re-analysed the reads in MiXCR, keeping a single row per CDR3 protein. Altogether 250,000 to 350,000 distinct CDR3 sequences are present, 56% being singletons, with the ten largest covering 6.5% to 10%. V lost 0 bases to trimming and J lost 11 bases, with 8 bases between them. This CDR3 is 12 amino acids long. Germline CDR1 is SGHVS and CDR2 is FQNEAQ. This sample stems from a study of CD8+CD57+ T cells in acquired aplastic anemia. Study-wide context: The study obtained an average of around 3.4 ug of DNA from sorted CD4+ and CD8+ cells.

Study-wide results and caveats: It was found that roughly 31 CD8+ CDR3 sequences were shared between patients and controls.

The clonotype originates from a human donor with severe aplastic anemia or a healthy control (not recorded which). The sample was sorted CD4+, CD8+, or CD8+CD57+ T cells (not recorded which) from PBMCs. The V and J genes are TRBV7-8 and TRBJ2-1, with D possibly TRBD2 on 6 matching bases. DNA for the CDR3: TGTGCCAGCAGCTTAGCGCGGGGTCAGCAGTTCTTC. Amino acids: CASSLARGQQFF.